These T cell receptor beta chains were read from a single sample in a study of T cell responses to AZD1222 COVID-19 vaccine. Method: immunoSEQ multiplex PCR; TCRdb's copy keeps in-frame clones and lacks some. The repertoire holds 70,000 to 95,000 clones, with about 90% as singletons. The source material was peripheral blood, sampled 28 days after the second AZD1222 dose. All receptors derive from an adult who received the AZD1222 COVID-19 vaccine. Each CDR3 is given with its conserved first and last residue. A D gene is named only where the DNA matches it firmly. The size entry is marked missing in some rows and otherwise reads once, few, many or a size class.

cdr3_length | j_call | v_call | d_call | clone_size | cdr3_aa | cdr3_nt
14 | TRBJ1-4 | TRBV7-7 | . | . | CASSPGLNNEKLFF | TGTGCTAGCAGCCCAGGACTGAATAATGAAAAACTGTTTTTT
17 | TRBJ1-4 | TRBV7-9 | . | few | CASSPNGRTATNEKLFF | TGTGCCAGCAGCCCCAATGGACGGACTGCAACTAATGAAAAACTGTTTTTT
13 | TRBJ1-2 | TRBV3-1/TRBV3-2 | . | . | CASRQTGRDGYTF | TGTGCCAGCAGGCAGACAGGACGGGATGGCTACACCTTC
15 | TRBJ2-7 | TRBV2 | TRBD2 | . | CASSPTSGGSYEQYF | TGTGCCAGCAGCCCGACTAGCGGGGGATCCTACGAGCAGTACTTC
15 | TRBJ1-3 | TRBV3-1/TRBV3-2 | . | . | CASSSRQSSGNTIYF | TGTGCCAGCAGCTCGCGACAGAGCTCTGGAAACACCATATATTTT
12 | TRBJ2-3 | TRBV7-8 | . | . | CASSPGPDTQYF | TGTGCCAGCAGCCCAGGGCCAGATACGCAGTATTTT
17 | TRBJ1-1 | TRBV18 | TRBD1 | few | CASSPRSLGGGETEAFF | TGTGCCAGCTCACCACGCTCCTTAGGAGGGGGCGAAACTGAAGCTTTCTTT
13 | TRBJ2-2 | TRBV10-1 | . | . | CASSGTDTGELFF | TGCGCCAGCAGTGGGACAGACACCGGGGAGCTGTTTTTT
15 | TRBJ2-7 | TRBV4-1 | . | . | CASSLRQEGHYEQYF | TGCGCCAGCAGCCTCCGACAGGAGGGTCATTACGAGCAGTACTTC
14 | TRBJ2-1 | TRBV28 | TRBD2 | once | CASSLGLAGEGQFF | TGTGCCAGCAGTTTAGGCCTAGCGGGAGAGGGGCAGTTCTTC
14 | TRBJ1-1 | TRBV9 | . | once | CASRPGQYNTEAFF | TGTGCCAGCAGACCTGGACAGTATAACACTGAAGCTTTCTTT
15 | TRBJ2-5 | TRBV15 | . | . | CATSRDRATRETQYF | TGTGCCACCAGCAGAGATCGGGCTACCCGGGAGACCCAGTACTTC
15 | TRBJ1-3 | TRBV5-4 | . | . | CASSDRGSSGNTIYF | TGTGCCAGCAGTGACCGCGGGAGCTCTGGAAACACCATATATTTT
15 | TRBJ2-5 | TRBV5-1 | TRBD2 | . | CASSRGTSGQETQYF | TGCGCCAGCAGCAGAGGGACTAGCGGGCAAGAGACCCAGTACTTC
14 | TRBJ2-5 | TRBV2 | TRBD1 | . | CASSRDRGLQTQYF | TGTGCCAGCAGTAGAGACAGGGGGCTGCAGACCCAGTACTTC
13 | TRBJ1-3 | TRBV3-1/TRBV3-2 | . | . | CASSQMGRDTIYF | TGTGCCAGCAGCCAAATGGGCAGGGACACCATATATTTT
17 | TRBJ1-2 | TRBV5-5 | . | . | CASSLDRVTFAKYGYTF | TGTGCCAGCAGCTTGGACAGAGTCACATTCGCGAAATACGGCTACACCTTC
15 | TRBJ1-5 | TRBV28 | TRBD1 | . | CASSLSGGQNQPQHF | TGTGCCAGCAGTTTGTCAGGGGGCCAAAATCAGCCCCAGCATTTT
15 | TRBJ1-1 | TRBV5-5 | TRBD1 | . | CASSPQGASDTEAFF | TGTGCCAGCAGCCCGCAGGGGGCTAGTGACACTGAAGCTTTCTTT
15 | TRBJ1-2 | TRBV7-6 | TRBD1 | . | CASSSRLDRADGYTF | TGTGCCAGCAGCTCCAGGCTGGACAGGGCCGATGGCTACACCTTC
15 | TRBJ2-3 | TRBV28 | . | . | CASSKGPPDTDTQYF | TGTGCCAGCAGTAAGGGACCCCCCGACACAGATACGCAGTATTTT
15 | TRBJ1-5 | TRBV9 | . | . | CASSVEAGYNQPQHF | TGTGCCAGCAGCGTAGAGGCAGGCTACAATCAGCCCCAGCATTTT
17 | TRBJ2-1 | TRBV4-2 | TRBD2 | . | CASSQDPSGRAGGEQFF | TGTGCCAGCAGCCAAGACCCTAGCGGGAGGGCCGGGGGTGAGCAGTTCTTC
16 | TRBJ2-7 | TRBV5-1 | . | . | CASSLGTGPSSYEQYF | TGCGCCAGCAGCTTGGGTACAGGGCCCAGCTCCTACGAGCAGTACTTC
16 | TRBJ1-6 | TRBV6-1 | TRBD1 | . | CASSEGQGGYNSPLHF | TGTGCCAGCAGTGAAGGACAGGGCGGGTATAATTCACCCCTCCACTTT
15 | TRBJ1-2 | TRBV6-5 | TRBD1 | once | CASTQTQGANYGYTF | TGTGCCAGCACCCAAACGCAGGGGGCTAACTATGGCTACACCTTC
16 | TRBJ1-6 | TRBV4-1 | . | . | CASAAQGSSYNSPLHF | TGCGCCAGCGCCGCCCAGGGGAGCTCCTATAATTCACCCCTCCACTTT
13 | TRBJ1-2 | TRBV7-9 | . | . | CASSLTVGSGYTF | TGTGCCAGCAGCTTGACTGTAGGGAGCGGCTACACCTTC
13 | TRBJ1-2 | TRBV5-6 | . | . | CASSLVSGYGYTF | TGTGCCAGCAGCTTGGTTTCCGGGTACGGCTACACCTTC
13 | TRBJ1-2 | TRBV5-1 | . | . | CASSLERFYGYTF | TGCGCCAGCAGCTTGGAGAGATTCTATGGCTACACCTTC
13 | TRBJ1-6 | TRBV9 | . | once | CASSVARDSPLHF | TGTGCCAGCAGCGTAGCCAGGGATTCACCCCTCCACTTT
15 | TRBJ2-5 | TRBV28 | . | . | CASRRSPGQRLPMYF | TGTGCCAGCAGGCGATCACCGGGACAAAGGTTACCCATGTACTTC
14 | TRBJ1-1 | TRBV20-1 | . | once | CSASRGVGDTEAFF | TGCAGTGCTAGTCGAGGGGTTGGTGACACTGAAGCTTTCTTT
13 | TRBJ1-2 | TRBV18 | . | once | CASSPSKDYGYTF | TGTGCCAGCTCACCAAGCAAAGACTATGGCTACACCTTC
16 | TRBJ2-3 | TRBV14 | . | . | CASSQEVIGAADTQYF | TGTGCCAGCAGCCAAGAGGTAATTGGGGCGGCAGATACGCAGTATTTT
12 | TRBJ1-5 | TRBV18 | . | . | CASSPGTQPQHF | TGTGCCAGCTCACCAGGAACACAGCCCCAGCATTTT
13 | TRBJ2-2 | TRBV7-3 | . | . | CASSPLGFGELFF | TGTGCCAGCAGCCCCTTGGGGTTCGGGGAGCTGTTTTTT
14 | TRBJ2-5 | TRBV7-3 | . | . | CASSFGGDKETQYF | TGTGCCAGCAGCTTTGGGGGGGACAAAGAGACCCAGTACTTC
13 | TRBJ1-6 | TRBV20-1 | . | . | CSASRPYNSPLHF | TGCAGTGCTAGTCGACCCTATAATTCACCCCTCCACTTT
16 | TRBJ1-5 | TRBV7-4 | . | . | CASSLAQAASNQPQHF | TGTGCCAGCAGCTTAGCGCAGGCGGCCTCCAATCAGCCCCAGCATTTT
14 | TRBJ1-2 | TRBV6-6 | . | . | CASSYLTRRDGYTF | TGTGCCAGCAGTTACCTGACCCGGAGGGATGGCTACACCTTC
14 | TRBJ2-2 | TRBV28 | . | . | CASRRRINTGELFF | TGTGCCAGCAGGCGGCGCATTAACACCGGGGAGCTGTTTTTT
15 | TRBJ1-3 | TRBV24-1 | . | once | CATSGPGASGNTIYF | TGTGCCACCAGTGGTCCGGGGGCCTCTGGAAACACCATATATTTT
14 | TRBJ1-6 | TRBV14 | TRBD1 | . | CASSQLQGNSPLHF | TGTGCCAGCAGCCAGCTACAGGGGAATTCACCCCTCCACTTT
14 | TRBJ1-2 | TRBV11-2 | . | . | CASSFKGFDYGYTF | TGTGCCAGCAGCTTTAAAGGGTTCGACTATGGCTACACCTTC
14 | TRBJ2-1 | TRBV7-2 | . | . | CASSPGSSYNEQFF | TGTGCCAGCAGCCCGGGTAGCTCCTACAATGAGCAGTTCTTC
14 | TRBJ1-1 | TRBV7-9 | . | . | CASSVEGWNTEAFF | TGTGCCAGCAGCGTCGAGGGTTGGAACACTGAAGCTTTCTTT
13 | TRBJ1-1 | TRBV10-1 | . | . | CASRGQMNTEAFF | TGCGCCAGCAGGGGACAAATGAACACTGAAGCTTTCTTT
14 | TRBJ2-5 | TRBV3-1/TRBV3-2 | TRBD2 | . | CASSLSGRWETQYF | TGTGCCAGCAGCCTCAGCGGGAGATGGGAGACCCAGTACTTC
15 | TRBJ1-2 | TRBV4-1 | TRBD1 | . | CASSPGQGPNYGYTF | TGCGCCAGCAGCCCGGGACAGGGGCCGAACTATGGCTACACCTTC